Following are 24 T cell receptor beta chains from one sample sequenced in a study of blood T cell repertoires in COVID-19. Sequencing was performed with immunoSEQ multiplex PCR; in TCRdb, only in-frame clones are kept and a portion is missing. There are about 260,000 clones in the sample; 86% occur only once, and over 2% lies in the top ten. Material for sequencing was PBMCs or T cells enriched from blood (not recorded which). The receptors originated from a woman between 50 and 59 years old who had recovered from COVID-19.

The gene calls are TRBV6-5 and TRBJ2-5; 7 positions agree with TRBD1. The V and J ends lost 2 bases and 1 base, in that order; junction bases with no gene match: 7. Germline CDR1 and CDR2: MNHEY and SVGAGI. The CDR3 totals 16 residues. This CDR3 is CASSYRDRSSQETQYF. The CDR3 region has the DNA TGTGCCAGCAGTTACCGGGACAGAAGTAGCCAAGAGACCCAGTACTTC.

The V call is TRBV30, the J call TRBJ2-7; 7 nucleotides match TRBD1. CDR1 and CDR2 (germline): GTSNPN, SVGIG (reference sequence). This CDR3 comprises 13 residues. Trimming removed 3 bases from V and 3 bases from J; junction bases left unmatched: 5. The CDR3 DNA follows: TGTGCCTGGAGACCGGGACAGAACTACGAGCAGTACTTC. The encoded protein is CAWRPGQNYEQYF. Complete variable domain (other parts from reference TRBV30 and TRBJ2-7): SQTIHQWPATLVQPVGSPLSLECTVEGTSNPNLYWYRQAAGRGLQLLFYSVGIGQISSEVPQNLSASRPQDRQFILSSKKLLLSDSGFYLCAWRPGQNYEQYFGPGTRLTVT.

V gene TRBV12-3 or TRBV12-4 combines with J gene TRBJ2-7, with D possibly matching TRBD2 (6 bases). The CDR3 has 13 amino acids. Trimming cost V 5 bases and J 6 bases, with 14 bases left between them. DNA for the CDR3: TGTGCCAGCAGTCTCCGACTAGTAGGCGAGCAGTACTTC. Amino acid sequence: CASSLRLVGEQYF.

The chain links TRBV7-3 to TRBJ2-3, with 12 bases fitting TRBD2. The CDR3 is made up of 17 amino acids. V lost 4 bases and J lost 2; bases outside the gene matches: 7. The germline V gene has CDR1 SGHTA and CDR2 FQGTGA. CDR3 amino acids: CASSSRLAGDLTDTQYF. The CDR3 region has the DNA TGTGCCAGCAGCTCTAGACTAGCGGGGGACCTCACAGATACGCAGTATTTT.

This rearrangement joins TRBV30 to TRBJ2-4; 7 bases fit TRBD2. With V trimmed by 0 bases and J by 8 bases, 19 bases remained unmatched. This CDR3 region has 18 residues. The germline CDR1 and CDR2 sequences are GTSNPN and SVGIG (reference sequence). This CDR3 reads CAWSVRLGRVFSTDIQYF. The CDR3 nucleotides are TGTGCCTGGAGTGTACGATTGGGGAGGGTCTTTTCGACGGACATTCAGTACTTC.

This clone was counted a single time. The chain combines TRBV24-1 with TRBJ2-7, with TRBD1 identical over 8 bases. Germline V gene lookup returns CDR1 KGHDR and CDR2 SFDVKD. Losses at the gene ends were 4 bases for V and 7 bases for J; bases not matched to a gene: 11. The CDR3 is made up of 15 amino acids. DNA for the CDR3: TGTGCCACCAGTGACGCCGGGACAGGAGGTCTTGAGCAGTACTTC. The encoded protein is CATSDAGTGGLEQYF.

Comment on this clone: The same CDR3 can be traced to other DNA sequences in this sample. The gene calls are TRBV7-3 and TRBJ2-3, with TRBD1 as a possible D gene (6 bases). There are 14 residues in the CDR3. The germline gives CDR1 SGHTA, CDR2 FQGTGA. V was cut by 2 bases and J by 2 bases, with 8 bases left in between. Here the CDR3 reads CASSLQGSTDTQYF. As DNA, the CDR3 is TGTGCCAGCAGCTTACAGGGGTCCACAGATACGCAGTATTTT. The full variable domain, rest sourced from reference TRBV7-3 and TRBJ2-3, is GAGVSQTPSNKVTEKGKYVELRCDPISGHTALYWYRQSLGQGPEFLIYFQGTGAADDSGLPNDRFFAVRPEGSVSTLKIQRTERGDSAVYLCASSLQGSTDTQYFGPGTRLTVL.

The V and J genes are TRBV5-1 and TRBJ2-4; D uncertain. Per germline, CDR1 SGHRS and CDR2 YFSETQ. This CDR3 spans 14 amino acids. V gave up 0 bases and J gave up 6 bases, with 10 bases separating them. CDR3 bases: TGCGCCAGCAGCTTGGGTGGCAATCCAAACATTCAGTACTTC. It yields the protein CASSLGGNPNIQYF.

A single count supports this clone. The J gene is TRBJ1-2, the V gene TRBV15; no clear D. V was pared by 1 base and J by 3 bases, with 12 bases between. This CDR3 has 15 amino acids. Germline assignment: CDR1 LNHNV and CDR2 YYDKDF (reference sequence). The CDR3 bases are TGTGCCACCAGCAGAGCCCCGGCGGGCGACTATGGCTACACCTTC. Its protein product is CATSRAPAGDYGYTF.

Here the CDR3 reads CAWSGTGYGYTF. The CDR3 bases are TGTGCCTGGAGTGGAACAGGCTATGGCTACACCTTC. This chain links TRBV30 with TRBJ1-2, with D possibly being TRBD1 (5 bases). V lost 1 base to trimming and J lost 4 bases, with 7 bases between them. The CDR3 consists of 12 residues. The germline V gene has CDR1 GTSNPN and CDR2 SVGIG (reference sequence).

This clone was observed a handful of times. This chain joins TRBV11-2 and TRBJ2-1; no definite D call. The V and J ends lost 0 bases and 1 base respectively, with 7 bases between them. The CDR3 totals 15 residues. The germline V gene has CDR1 SGHAT and CDR2 FQNNGV. The CDR3 DNA sequence: TGTGCCAGCAGCTTAGACCCCAGGTCCTACAATGAGCAGTTCTTC. Residues: CASSLDPRSYNEQFF.

The chain links TRBV4-2 to TRBJ2-3; TRBD1 agrees at 8 bases. V shed 5 bases, J shed 2 bases, and the junction held 6 bases outside the gene matches. CDR1 and CDR2 from the germline V gene are LGHNA and YNFKEQ. This CDR3 contains 15 residues. The CDR3 bases are TGTGCCAGCAGCTACCAGGGACAGGCCACAGATACGCAGTATTTT. Its protein is CASSYQGQATDTQYF.

This chain links TRBV5-4 with TRBJ1-1; 10 bases line up with TRBD1. Germline V gives CDR1 SGHNT, CDR2 YYREEE (reference sequence). The CDR3 has 17 amino acids. The V gene end was trimmed by 0 bases and the J gene end by 1 base; junction bases not matched to a gene: 6. CDR3 in amino acids: CASSLGQGASSNTEAFF. The CDR3 bases are TGTGCCAGCAGCTTGGGACAGGGGGCATCCTCGAACACTGAAGCTTTCTTT.

The chain combines TRBV27 with TRBJ1-2, with 7 nucleotides matching TRBD1. Germline V gene sequence: CDR1 MNHEY, CDR2 SMNVEV (reference sequence). The CDR3 has 14 residues. Losses at the gene ends were 6 bases for V and 2 bases for J; bases not matched to a gene: 6. CDR3: CASRGQYLNYGYTF. As DNA, the CDR3 is TGTGCCAGCAGGGGACAGTACCTCAACTATGGCTACACCTTC.

The rearrangement links TRBV18 to TRBJ1-2, with D possibly being TRBD1 (5 bases). V was clipped by 2 bases and J by 2 bases, with 9 bases between them. This CDR3 has 14 amino acids. Germline CDR1 KGHSH, CDR2 LQKENI. This CDR3 is CASSPDRQNYGYTF. As DNA, the CDR3 is TGTGCCAGCTCACCAGATCGACAGAACTATGGCTACACCTTC.

This chain uses TRBV6-5 with TRBJ2-1, with D perhaps matching TRBD1 (5 bases). This CDR3 comprises 15 residues. Germline-derived CDR1 and CDR2 are MNHEY and SVGAGI. V lost 10 bases, J lost 2 bases, and 18 bases lay in between. The CDR3 sequence: CATLDRKRAYNEQFF. DNA for the CDR3: TGTGCCACCCTAGACAGAAAAAGAGCCTACAATGAGCAGTTCTTC.

This clone occurred a few times. The genes are TRBV7-9 and TRBJ1-1; no definite D call. The V gene's germline CDR1 is SEHNR and CDR2 FQNEAQ (reference sequence). The CDR3 has 12 residues. Trimming took 6 bases from V and 6 from J, leaving 11 bases between them. The CDR3 DNA reads TGTGCCAGCAGAGAGGGATACGCTGAAGCTTTCTTT. Translated: CASREGYAEAFF.

The rearrangement joins TRBV14 to TRBJ1-1; D gene ambiguous. The V gene lost 5 bases and the J gene lost 0 bases, with 4 bases spanning the gap. Germline V gives CDR1 SGHDN, CDR2 FVKESK. CDR3 length: 12 residues. The CDR3: CASSDLNTEAFF. DNA of the CDR3: TGTGCCAGCAGCGACTTGAACACTGAAGCTTTCTTT.

The rearrangement uses TRBV4-1 and TRBJ2-7; TRBD2 matches at 12 bases. Germline assignment: CDR1 MGHRA and CDR2 YSYEKL. Germline trimming cut 4 bases from V and 2 bases from J; bases unmatched to any gene: 6. This CDR3 is 16 amino acids long. CDR3 protein: CASSPETSGGAYEQYF. The DNA of the CDR3 is TGCGCCAGCAGCCCGGAGACTAGCGGGGGAGCCTACGAGCAGTACTTC.

This sequence joins TRBV27 and TRBJ2-3; D not certain. V dropped 2 bases and J dropped 4 bases, with 7 bases sitting between them. Germline V CDR1 and CDR2: MNHEY, SMNVEV (reference sequence). CDR3 size: 13 residues. CDR3 DNA sequence: TGTGCCAGCAGTTTACAGGTTGCAGATACGCAGTATTTT. Residues: CASSLQVADTQYF.

The chain combines TRBV19 with TRBJ2-1; 8 bases line up with TRBD2. The CDR3 has 17 residues. J lost 6 bases, V lost 0 bases, and 10 bases had no gene match. CDR1 and CDR2 from the germline V gene are LNHDA and SQIVND (reference sequence). In DNA, the CDR3 is TGTGCCAGTAGTATAGAAGCGATAGCGGGGACCCCCAATGAGCAGTTCTTC. This sequence encodes CASSIEAIAGTPNEQFF.

This chain joins TRBV27 and TRBJ2-2; 7 nucleotides agree with TRBD2. Germline values: CDR1 MNHEY, CDR2 SMNVEV (reference sequence). CDR3 length equals 17 residues. J gave up 2 bases and V 2 bases, and 8 bases lay outside the gene matches. The DNA of the CDR3 is TGTGCCAGCAGTTTACGGGAGGAGCGGGTTAACACCGGGGAGCTGTTTTTT. Translation gives CASSLREERVNTGELFF.

The J gene is TRBJ1-2, the V gene TRBV6-5; D not resolved. Trimming pared 3 bases from V and 7 bases from J, leaving 12 bases between. The CDR3 extends over 13 amino acids. The germline gives CDR1 MNHEY, CDR2 SVGAGI. The CDR3 DNA follows: TGTGCCAGCAGTTATGAAAGAGGGTCTGGCTACACCTTC. This encodes CASSYERGSGYTF.

This clone showed up just once. CDR3 nucleotides: TGTGCCAGCAGCTTCGGGATTTCCTACGAGCAGTACTTC. Residues: CASSFGISYEQYF. This chain uses TRBV7-9 with TRBJ2-7; perhaps TRBD2 as D (5 bases). This CDR3 is built from 13 residues. Trimming shortened V by 3 bases and J by 1 base, and 7 bases separated the two germline ends. Germline V gene sequence: CDR1 SEHNR, CDR2 FQNEAQ (reference sequence).